This T cell receptor beta chain derives from a study of cytomegalovirus exposure and HLA in healthy donors. Findings of the study overall: An assumption of roughly uniform sequencing depth across donors underlay the presence/absence analyses. The study designated 150 or so TCR beta chains cytomegalovirus-associated. Being productive about 87% or about 30% of the time was typical of most TCR beta V segments in an earlier analysis.

Germline lookup yields CDR1 SGHNT and CDR2 YYREEE (reference sequence). J lost 0 bases, V lost 4 bases, and 11 bases had no gene match. The CDR3 totals 17 residues. With respect to this clone: The target antigen is unknown.

PCR employed 60 Vbeta and 13 Jbeta primers. Data came from immunoSEQ multiplex PCR; TCRdb stores just in-frame clones and leaves some out. The sample includes 84,000 or so clones, over 75% of them seen just once. The source is a boy younger than 18 in good health and CMV-seronegative. Material for sequencing was PBMCs. This sequence joins TRBV5-4 and TRBJ2-7, with TRBD1 matching over 9 bases. CDR3 DNA sequence: TGTGCCAGCAGCCTCAACGGACAGGGGCCCTACTCCTACGAGCAGTACTTC. Translated, it gives CASSLNGQGPYSYEQYF.